A selection of T cell receptor beta chains follows, all from one sample in a study. Using its own MiXCR run on the multiplex PCR reads, TCRdb lists one record per CDR3 protein. The sample includes some 1,000 distinct CDR3 sequences, roughly 0.7% of them seen just once. Sequenced sample: Tregs sorted from blood. These receptors originate from a female donor with breast cancer. CDR3s include the opening cysteine and the closing phenylalanine or tryptophan. The D gene is left open where the match is weak. Size is stated for part of the rows, as once, few or many counts, or as a class when the clone is expanded.

CDR3 DNA	CDR3 protein	D gene	J gene	V gene	clone size
TGTGCCAGCAGCCCGCAGATCGGAGGAGGCTACACCTTC	CASSPQIGGGYTF	-	TRBJ1-2	TRBV12-3/TRBV12-4	medium-sized
TGTGCCAGCAGTTTATGGGTTGAGGATGGCTACACCTTC	CASSLWVEDGYTF	-	TRBJ1-2	TRBV12-3/TRBV12-4	large
TGTGCCAGCAGTTCAGGGATACTTAACTATGGCTACACCTTC	CASSSGILNYGYTF	-	TRBJ1-2	TRBV12-3/TRBV12-4	medium-sized
TGTGCCAGCCATGATGGAGGTACCGGCGGCTACACCTTC	CASHDGGTGGYTF	-	TRBJ1-2	TRBV12-3/TRBV12-4	many
TGTGCCAGCAGTTTAAGGGATGGGAATGGCTACACCTTC	CASSLRDGNGYTF	-	TRBJ1-2	TRBV12-3/TRBV12-4	medium-sized
TGTGCCAGCAGTTTAAGTCCCAACAGGGAGGATGGCTACACCTTC	CASSLSPNREDGYTF	-	TRBJ1-2	TRBV12-3/TRBV12-4	medium-sized
TGTGCCAGCAGTCTCAGGGTGGGCGGCTACACCTTC	CASSLRVGGYTF	-	TRBJ1-2	TRBV12-3/TRBV12-4	few
TGTGCCAGCAGTCCCTCGACGGTGAACTATGGCTACACCTTC	CASSPSTVNYGYTF	-	TRBJ1-2	TRBV12-3/TRBV12-4	medium-sized
TGTGCCAGCAGTTGGCCAGGGCGAACTAACTATGGCTACACCTTC	CASSWPGRTNYGYTF	-	TRBJ1-2	TRBV12-3/TRBV12-4	medium-sized
TGTGCCAGCAGTTTCGGACCACTTGACTATGGCTACACCTTC	CASSFGPLDYGYTF	-	TRBJ1-2	TRBV12-3/TRBV12-4	medium-sized
TGTGCCAGCACCCTAGGGACAGACTATGGCTACACCTTC	CASTLGTDYGYTF	TRBD1	TRBJ1-2	TRBV12-3/TRBV12-4	medium-sized
TGTGCCAGCAGTCGGGACAGAAGCTATGGCTACACCTTC	CASSRDRSYGYTF	TRBD1	TRBJ1-2	TRBV12-3/TRBV12-4	large
TGTGCCAGCAGTTTAGGGACACCTGCTAACTATGGCTACACCTTC	CASSLGTPANYGYTF	-	TRBJ1-2	TRBV12-3/TRBV12-4	large
TGTGCCAGCAGTCCTGACAAGTTCTATGGCTACACCTTC	CASSPDKFYGYTF	-	TRBJ1-2	TRBV12-3/TRBV12-4	medium-sized
TGTGCCCGTAAGGCTGAGGCTAACTATGGCTACACCTTC	CARKAEANYGYTF	-	TRBJ1-2	TRBV12-3/TRBV12-4	-
TGTGCCAGCAGTTTAGTCCCCGAGTATGGCTACACCTTC	CASSLVPEYGYTF	-	TRBJ1-2	TRBV12-3/TRBV12-4	large
TGTGCCAGCAGTTTAATGGCGTATGGCTACACCTTC	CASSLMAYGYTF	-	TRBJ1-2	TRBV12-3/TRBV12-4	medium-sized
TGTGCCAGCACCCGGACAGGGAACTATGGCTACACCTTC	CASTRTGNYGYTF	TRBD1	TRBJ1-2	TRBV12-3/TRBV12-4	-
TGTGCCAGCAGTCTAGAGGTCTATGGCTACACCTTC	CASSLEVYGYTF	-	TRBJ1-2	TRBV12-3/TRBV12-4	medium-sized
TGTGCCAGTTCGACAGGGCTTCGAAGGAACTATGGCTACACCTTC	CASSTGLRRNYGYTF	TRBD1	TRBJ1-2	TRBV12-3/TRBV12-4	medium-sized
TGTGCCAGCAGTCCGAGGAGGGACACGGGCGGCTACACCTTC	CASSPRRDTGGYTF	-	TRBJ1-2	TRBV12-3/TRBV12-4	medium-sized
TGTGCCAGCAGTCAGCACAAAACTAACTATGGCTACACCTTC	CASSQHKTNYGYTF	-	TRBJ1-2	TRBV12-3/TRBV12-4	medium-sized